A single sample is the source of the 11 T cell receptor beta chains below, sequenced in a study of OX40 agonist ivuxolimab in advanced cancers. Data came from immunoSEQ multiplex PCR; TCRdb stores just in-frame clones and leaves some out. The data hold tens of thousands of clones, with 80% to 85% observed a single time. The sequencing here drew on CD4+ or CD8+ T cells sorted from blood, taken in a trial of the OX40 agonist ivuxolimab. The receptors were gathered from an adult with an advanced solid tumor such as melanoma, head and neck, liver or kidney cancer.

The chain links TRBV7-6 to TRBJ2-3; no definite D call. The CDR3 is 13 residues long. CDR1 and CDR2 from the germline V gene are SGHVS and FNYEAQ. Between the trimmed V and J ends, which lost 3 bases and 1 base, there was a span of 5 bases. The CDR3 region has the DNA TGTGCCAGCAGCTTTTTTGGCACAGATACGCAGTATTTT. It yields the protein CASSFFGTDTQYF.

V gene TRBV5-8 combines with J gene TRBJ2-5; 12 bases are shared with TRBD1. This CDR3 is built from 18 residues. CDR1 and CDR2 from the germline V gene are SGHTS and YDEGEE. J was trimmed by 2 bases and V by 4 bases; bases with no gene match: 12. The CDR3 here is CASSPGTGGAGAQETQYF. CDR3 nucleotide sequence: TGTGCCAGCAGCCCTGGGACAGGGGGCGCCGGGGCACAAGAGACCCAGTACTTC.

The rearrangement uses TRBV4-3 and TRBJ2-7, with D uncertain. Germline CDR1 reads LGHNA; CDR2 reads YSLEER. Trimming took off 0 bases at V and 3 bases at J, with 9 bases between the two ends. The CDR3 is 14 amino acids. The CDR3 reads CASSQELSFYEQYF. CDR3 DNA sequence: TGCGCCAGCAGCCAAGAACTCAGTTTCTACGAGCAGTACTTC.

The V and J genes are TRBV6-5 and TRBJ2-2, with D tentatively TRBD1 (5 bases). Germline CDR1 is MNHEY and CDR2 is SVGAGI. The CDR3 is made up of 16 amino acids. The ends were cut back, 4 bases at V and 4 bases at J, with 16 bases in the middle. The CDR3 loop reads CASSSGPGSVTGELFF. Written as DNA, the CDR3 is TGTGCCAGCAGTTCTGGTCCAGGGTCGGTCACCGGGGAGCTGTTTTTT.

The chain uses TRBV7-3 and TRBJ2-3; TRBD1 or TRBD2 may be the D gene (6 bases each). The V gene lost 3 bases and the J gene lost 6 bases, with 16 bases spanning the gap. The CDR3 sequence is 15 residues long. From germline, CDR1 is SGHTA and CDR2 FQGTGA. The DNA for the CDR3 is TGTGCCAGCAGCTTGTACGGGGGCTCCCGTGATACGCAGTATTTT. Translation: CASSLYGGSRDTQYF.

This clone was observed a handful of times. The chain has TRBV6-4 and TRBJ2-1; TRBD2 is a possible D gene (5 bases). From germline, CDR1 is MRHNA and CDR2 SNTAGT. The CDR3 runs to 15 residues. V was trimmed by 0 bases and J by 4 bases, leaving 10 bases between them. CDR3 sequence reads: CASSDSRGSYNEQFF. The CDR3 bases are TGTGCCAGCAGTGACTCACGAGGGTCTTACAATGAGCAGTTCTTC.

The chain employs TRBV4-1 and TRBJ2-7; the D gene is possibly TRBD2 (7 bases). The ends were cut back, 2 bases at V and 9 bases at J, with 17 bases in the middle. The CDR3 sequence is 14 residues long. CDR1 and CDR2 (germline): MGHRA, YSYEKL. The CDR3 reads CASSQPRSGGRQYF. In DNA form, the CDR3 reads TGCGCCAGCAGCCAACCCCGATCGGGGGGCCGGCAGTACTTC.

The chain links TRBV7-8 to TRBJ1-5; a weak D match, TRBD1 (5 bases). The V end was cut by 1 base, the J end by 7 bases, with 14 bases between. Germline loops: CDR1 SGHVS, CDR2 FQNEAQ. This CDR3 spans 15 amino acids. The CDR3 loop reads CASSLDEGQGQPQHF. CDR3 DNA sequence: TGTGCCAGCAGCTTAGATGAGGGGCAGGGACAGCCCCAGCATTTT. The variable domain in full, with the rest retrieved from reference TRBV7-8 and TRBJ1-5, is GAGVSQSPRYKVAKRGQDVALRCDPISGHVSLFWYQQALGQGPEFLTYFQNEAQLDKSGLPSDRFFAERPEGSVSTLKIQRTQQEDSAVYLCASSLDEGQGQPQHFGDGTRLSIL.

The gene calls are TRBV2 and TRBJ1-6, with D uncertain. This CDR3 has 15 amino acids. V shed 1 base and J shed 3 bases, with 7 bases lying between them. Germline-derived CDR1 and CDR2 are SNHLY and FYNNEI. The CDR3 DNA reads as TGTGCCAGCAGTGAAGGTCAGGACTATAATTCACCCCTCCACTTT. Translation gives CASSEGQDYNSPLHF. Combining the CDR3 with reference TRBV2 and TRBJ1-6 gives the whole variable domain EPEVTQTPSHQVTQMGQEVILRCVPISNHLYFYWYRQILGQKVEFLVSFYNNEISEKSEIFDDQFSVERPDGSNFTLKIRSTKLEDSAMYFCASSEGQDYNSPLHFGNGTRLTVT.

The chain recombines TRBV6-6 with TRBJ2-1; no reliable D call. The CDR3 is 10 residues long. V lost 8 bases to trimming and J lost 7 bases, with 6 bases between them. The germline V gene encodes CDR1 MNHNY and CDR2 SVGAGI (reference sequence). CDR3 in DNA: TGTGCCAGCGGACCGAATGAGCAGTTCTTC. Encoded protein: CASGPNEQFF.

The chain carries TRBV10-3 and TRBJ1-1; D unresolved. The CDR3 is 15 residues long. V was pared by 0 bases and J by 6 bases, with 14 bases between. Germline loops: CDR1 ENHRY, CDR2 SYGVKD. The CDR3 DNA reads as TGTGCCATCAGTGAGTCGGACTCCCCCGGCGCTGAAGCTTTCTTT. It yields the protein CAISESDSPGAEAFF.